The 25 T cell receptor beta chains presented below share a single source sample, sequenced in a study of fetal regulatory T cell absence and autoimmunity (dated by TCRdb to about 2017). The library came from the immunoSEQ multiplex PCR assay. TCRdb mirrors the immuneACCESS table, restricted to in-frame sequences. Some clones are absent from its copies; in checked studies, under half trace to an unresolved V gene, and the reason for the others is unknown. The sample profile shows approximately 46,000 clones; 70% to 85% of them were found once. 0.4% to 0.45% of the sample lies in the top ten. What was sequenced was cord blood. Receptors originate from a newborn boy with IPEX syndrome.

The chain is built from TRBV9 and TRBJ2-3, with unresolved D. In germline, CDR1 is SGDLS, CDR2 YYNGEE. V was clipped by 4 bases and J by 2 bases, with 17 bases between them. The CDR3 is 16 amino acids. The CDR3 here is CASSPSGRLPTDTQYF. The CDR3 DNA sequence: TGTGCCAGCAGCCCGAGTGGTAGGTTACCCACAGATACGCAGTATTTT.

This clone was seen only once. V and J are TRBV29-1 and TRBJ2-7; D not resolved. With 3 bases removed from V and 2 bases from J, the gap between germline ends came to 8 bases. This CDR3 region has 12 residues. Per the germline V gene, CDR1 is SQVTM and CDR2 is ANQGSEA. The CDR3 spells CSVEVNPYEQYF. In DNA, the CDR3 is TGCAGCGTTGAGGTTAACCCCTACGAGCAGTACTTC.

The V call is TRBV19, the J call TRBJ2-5; 7 bases are shared with TRBD1. V gave up 5 bases and J gave up 3 bases; unmatched junction bases: 3. The germline CDR1 and CDR2 sequences are LNHDA and SQIVND (reference sequence). The CDR3 contains 13 residues. CDR3 amino acids: CASSATGKETQYF. As DNA, the CDR3 is TGTGCCAGTAGTGCGACAGGGAAAGAGACCCAGTACTTC.

The chain employs TRBV27 and TRBJ2-2; TRBD1 or TRBD2 may be the D gene (5 bases each). The CDR3 is made up of 16 amino acids. Germline V gene sequence: CDR1 MNHEY, CDR2 SMNVEV (reference sequence). Deletions cut 3 bases from V and 5 bases from J, with 16 bases between. DNA for the CDR3: TGTGCCAGCAGTTTTTTGGGGGTCTCACGAACCGGGGAGCTGTTTTTT. It is translated as CASSFLGVSRTGELFF.

The chain carries TRBV5-1 and TRBJ2-7, with D possibly being TRBD1 (6 bases). There are 14 residues in the CDR3. CDR1 and CDR2 (germline): SGHRS, YFSETQ. V lost 2 bases, J lost 3 bases, and 12 bases lay in between. The chain's CDR3 is CASSFRDMLYEQYF. The CDR3 DNA reads as TGCGCCAGCAGCTTCCGGGACATGCTCTACGAGCAGTACTTC.

This chain joins TRBV11-2 and TRBJ2-7; 11 bases align to TRBD2. With V trimmed by 5 bases and J by 2 bases, 8 bases remained unmatched. Germline V gives CDR1 SGHAT, CDR2 FQNNGV. This CDR3 is built from 16 residues. The CDR3 DNA sequence: TGTGCCAGCAGCGGCCCCGGGACTAGCGGAGCCTACGAGCAGTACTTC. This codes for CASSGPGTSGAYEQYF.

V and J are TRBV2 and TRBJ2-5; a weak D match, TRBD2 (6 bases). Germline CDR1 SNHLY, CDR2 FYNNEI. V was pared by 2 bases and J by 2 bases, with 12 bases between. This CDR3 is 15 amino acids long. CDR3 amino acids: CASSERQEGQETQYF. In nucleotides, the CDR3 is TGTGCCAGCAGTGAAAGGCAGGAGGGGCAAGAGACCCAGTACTTC.

This chain connects TRBV4-1 to TRBJ2-7; the match to TRBD1 covers 7 bases. The J segment lost 0 bases and the V segment lost 4 bases, leaving 9 bases of the junction unmatched. The CDR3 is 16 amino acids. Germline V lookup: CDR1 MGHRA, CDR2 YSYEKL. CDR3 in DNA: TGCGCCAGCAGCCCCCGACCGGACAGGAACTCCTACGAGCAGTACTTC. Translated: CASSPRPDRNSYEQYF.

The V gene is TRBV12-5, the J gene TRBJ2-1; D remains unclear. CDR3 size: 13 residues. Germline lookup yields CDR1 LGHNT and CDR2 FRNRAP. V shed 0 bases and J shed 7 bases, with 7 bases lying between them. The CDR3 sequence: CASGLVTVNEQFF. The CDR3 region has the DNA TGTGCTAGTGGTTTGGTAACGGTTAATGAGCAGTTCTTC.

This clone was found once. This chain uses TRBV2 with TRBJ1-3, with D perhaps TRBD1 (6 bases). V lost 4 bases and J lost 3, with 10 bases in between. Germline values: CDR1 SNHLY, CDR2 FYNNEI. The CDR3 consists of 14 residues. The CDR3 protein is CASSVQGHGNTIYF. CDR3 DNA sequence: TGTGCCAGCAGTGTACAGGGTCATGGAAACACCATATATTTT.

The V and J genes are TRBV4-3 and TRBJ2-5; D gene unclear. From germline, CDR1 is LGHNA and CDR2 YSLEER. V lost 6 bases to trimming and J lost 4 bases, with 12 bases between them. This CDR3 is built from 13 residues. This CDR3 reads CASSKGQIETQYF. The CDR3, as DNA: TGCGCCAGCAGTAAGGGCCAGATAGAGACCCAGTACTTC.

The rearrangement links TRBV13 to TRBJ2-5; TRBD2 matches at 8 bases. The CDR3 has 15 residues. V lost 6 bases, J lost 5 bases, and 11 bases stayed unmatched. Germline V gene lookup returns CDR1 PRHDT and CDR2 FYEKMQ (reference sequence). In DNA form, the CDR3 reads TGTGCCAGCAGGTCCTTTCGCGGGGGGCCGGAGACCCAGTACTTC. It translates to CASRSFRGGPETQYF.

In DNA form, the CDR3 reads TGTGCCAGCAGTTCAGGACTAGCGGGACCCTACAATGAGCAGTTCTTC. It yields the protein CASSSGLAGPYNEQFF. The V and J genes are TRBV13 and TRBJ2-1; TRBD2 matches 12 bases. Germline trimming cut 6 bases from V and 2 bases from J; bases unmatched to any gene: 5. This CDR3 has 16 residues. CDR1 is PRHDT and CDR2 is FYEKMQ in the germline V gene (reference sequence).

The J gene is TRBJ2-7, the V gene TRBV9; D call uncertain. The CDR3 sequence is 11 residues long. The germline V and J ends were trimmed by 0 bases and 4 bases, with 2 bases remaining between them. CDR1 is SGDLS and CDR2 is YYNGEE in the germline V gene. CDR3 region: CASSVAYEQYF. In nucleotides, the CDR3 is TGTGCCAGCAGCGTAGCATACGAGCAGTACTTC. The full variable domain, rest sourced from reference TRBV9 and TRBJ2-7, is DSGVTQTPKHLITATGQRVTLRCSPRSGDLSVYWYQQSLDQGLQFLIQYYNGEERAKGNILERFSAQQFPDLHSELNLSSLELGDSALYFCASSVAYEQYFGPGTRLTVT.

On this clone: A junction end diverges from the germline sequence, so it may reflect a read error. The J gene is TRBJ2-4, the V gene TRBV5-4, with TRBD2 matching 12 bases. In germline, CDR1 is SGHNT, CDR2 YYREEE (reference sequence). This CDR3 contains 16 residues. In nucleotides, the CDR3 is TGCGCCAGCAGCCCCACTAGCGGGGGGGCCAAAAACATTCAGTACTTC. Protein sequence: CASSPTSGGAKNIQYF.

In this sample, this clone turned up a few times. The rearrangement links TRBV2 to TRBJ2-5; the D gene could be TRBD1 or TRBD2 (6 bases each). With 4 bases removed from V and 1 base from J, the gap between germline ends came to 10 bases. The CDR3 has 14 amino acids. CDR1 is SNHLY and CDR2 is FYNNEI in the germline V gene. The CDR3 DNA sequence: TGTGCCAGCAGTGTCGGAGGGGGCCAAGAGACCCAGTACTTC. It encodes CASSVGGGQETQYF.

This sequence joins TRBV25-1 and TRBJ1-1; 8 bases are shared with TRBD1. Germline CDR1 and CDR2: MGHDK and SYGVNS. Trimming cost V 6 bases and J 11 bases; bases outside gene matches: 5. The CDR3 loop spans 11 amino acids. The CDR3 nucleotides are TGTGCCAGCAGACAAACAGGGGGGGCTTTCTTT. The encoded protein is CASRQTGGAFF.

J is TRBJ2-7 and V is TRBV4-3, with unresolved D. This CDR3 contains 14 residues. Trimming took 2 bases from V and 2 from J, leaving 10 bases between them. Per germline, CDR1 LGHNA and CDR2 YSLEER. CDR3 protein: CASSQHRHPYEQYF. CDR3 DNA: TGCGCCAGCAGCCAACATCGGCACCCCTACGAGCAGTACTTC.

The chain couples TRBV5-1 to TRBJ1-4; tentatively, D is TRBD1 (6 bases). The CDR3 consists of 16 residues. Looked up from germline, CDR1 is SGHRS and CDR2 is YFSETQ. V lost 0 bases, J lost 5 bases, and 14 bases lay in between. CDR3 sequence: CASSLAPQGPNEKLFF. The CDR3, as DNA: TGCGCCAGCAGCTTGGCCCCACAGGGACCGAATGAAAAACTGTTTTTT.

The chain couples TRBV5-4 to TRBJ2-7; 8 bases match TRBD2. Losses at the gene ends were 4 bases for V and 7 bases for J; bases not matched to a gene: 10. Germline V gene lookup returns CDR1 SGHNT and CDR2 YYREEE (reference sequence). This CDR3 region has 14 residues. CDR3 protein: CASSSPGGPGEQYF. The DNA for the CDR3 is TGTGCCAGCAGCAGCCCGGGGGGGCCGGGGGAGCAGTACTTC. The variable domain in full, completed from reference TRBV5-4 and TRBJ2-7, reads ETGVTQSPTHLIKTRGQQVTLRCSSQSGHNTVSWYQQALGQGPQFIFQYYREEENGRGNFPPRFSGLQFPNYSSELNVNALELDDSALYLCASSSPGGPGEQYFGPGTRLTVT.

The chain combines TRBV11-3 with TRBJ2-3; 8 bases line up with TRBD1. CDR1 is SGHNT, CDR2 YENEEA, per germline. The CDR3 runs to 17 residues. V lost 0 bases, J lost 0 bases, and 5 bases stayed unmatched. This CDR3 reads CASSLDGWTGSTDTQYF. For the CDR3, the DNA is TGTGCCAGCAGCTTAGATGGTTGGACAGGGAGCACAGATACGCAGTATTTT.

The chain has TRBV7-9 and TRBJ2-1, with TRBD2 matching 14 bases. The germline CDR1 and CDR2 sequences are SEHNR and FQNEAQ (reference sequence). The CDR3 sequence is 19 residues long. J lost 2 bases, V lost 4 bases, and 10 bases had no gene match. In DNA, the CDR3 is TGTGCCAGCAGCTCCTTACTTAGGACTAGCGGGAGGCCCTACAATGAGCAGTTCTTC. Protein product: CASSSLLRTSGRPYNEQFF.

The V and J genes are TRBV6-5 and TRBJ2-5; D may be TRBD1 (5 bases). Germline-derived CDR1 and CDR2 are MNHEY and SVGAGI. Trimming took 0 bases from V and 2 from J, leaving 7 bases between them. The CDR3 length is 14 residues. The CDR3 DNA follows: TGTGCCAGCAGTTACTCTCAGGGACAAGAGACCCAGTACTTC. It encodes CASSYSQGQETQYF.

The chain combines TRBV5-4 with TRBJ2-7; 7 nucleotides agree with TRBD1. V dropped 1 base and J dropped 4; count of bases not matched to a gene: 5. CDR3 length: 14 amino acids. From germline, CDR1 is SGHNT and CDR2 YYREEE (reference sequence). The CDR3: CASSLYRGHYEQYF. The CDR3 DNA sequence: TGTGCCAGCAGCTTGTACAGGGGACATTACGAGCAGTACTTC.

The CDR3 protein is CASSLAGGIDEQFF. The CDR3 DNA reads TGCGCCAGCAGCTTGGCCGGAGGGATTGATGAGCAGTTCTTC. The chain joins TRBV5-1 to TRBJ2-1; a weak D match, TRBD2 (6 bases). This CDR3 has 14 residues. V lost 0 bases and J 8 bases, leaving 12 bases between the germline ends. Germline V gene data show CDR1 as SGHRS and CDR2 as YFSETQ.